This T cell receptor beta chain was sequenced in a study of neoadjuvant anti-PD-1 for oral cavity cancer. The study, taken as a whole, reports: Higher pretreatment blood Treg/Th17 ratios correlated with higher pretreatment blood and lower post-treatment tumor TCRbeta clonality.

On this clone itself: Antigen specificity is unknown.

V shed 4 bases and J 2 bases; nucleotides not matched to a gene: 7. The germline gives CDR1 MGHRA, CDR2 YSYEKL. The CDR3 has 16 amino acids. The assay was immunoSEQ multiplex PCR, and TCRdb's table has in-frame clones only and misses some. In the table there are approximately 72,000 clones, around four fifths of which are singletons. This TCR derives from a person aged 35-79 years with oral cavity squamous cell carcinoma. The J gene is TRBJ2-2, the V gene TRBV4-1, with 7 bases matching TRBD2. The sample in question was PBMCs, obtained before nivolumab (anti-PD-1) treatment. DNA of the CDR3: TGCGCCAGCAGCCGTAGGCGGGAGACCAACACCGGGGAGCTGTTTTTT. It specifies CASSRRRETNTGELFF.